Below, 5 T cell receptor beta chains from the same sample are listed, as sequenced in a study of blood T cell repertoires in COVID-19. Some clones are missing from TCRdb's copy, which holds only in-frame ones; the method was immunoSEQ multiplex PCR. The profile shows under 250,000 clones, around nine tenths of them singletons. Material for sequencing was peripheral blood. The source of these receptors is a man aged 45-65 years with COVID-19, enrolled during active disease.

V is TRBV4-2 and J is TRBJ1-2, with a weak D call TRBD1 (6 bases). Trimming stripped 4 bases from V and 2 bases from J, with 11 bases between. The CDR3 has 14 residues. Germline loops: CDR1 LGHNA, CDR2 YNFKEQ. CDR3 in DNA: TGTGCCAGCAGCCCGGGGGGCGAAAACTATGGCTACACCTTC. Protein: CASSPGGENYGYTF.

This rearrangement joins TRBV5-1 to TRBJ1-1, with 10 bases identical to TRBD1. Losses at the gene ends were 4 bases for V and 1 base for J; bases not matched to a gene: 4. The length of the CDR3 is 15 residues. Germline CDR1 reads SGHRS; CDR2 reads YFSETQ. The CDR3 coding sequence is TGCGCCAGCAGCCTGGGACAGGGGTCGAACACTGAAGCTTTCTTT. Translated, it gives CASSLGQGSNTEAFF.

The rearrangement joins TRBV7-9 to TRBJ2-7, with D possibly TRBD2 on 6 matching bases. CDR1 and CDR2 (germline): SEHNR, FQNEAQ (reference sequence). Trimming pared 4 bases from V and 5 bases from J, leaving 9 bases between. This CDR3 comprises 12 residues. CDR3 nucleotide sequence: TGTGCCAGCAGCTCGGGACTCCACGAGCAGTACTTC. Amino acid sequence: CASSSGLHEQYF.

The chain is built from TRBV7-9 and TRBJ2-7, with D possibly TRBD2 on 5 matching bases. This CDR3 is built from 16 residues. Germline CDR1 reads SEHNR; CDR2 reads FQNEAQ (reference sequence). V was clipped by 5 bases and J by 1 base, with 18 bases between them. The CDR3 region is CASSPSPADGSYEQYF. The CDR3 DNA reads as TGTGCCAGCAGCCCCTCTCCAGCGGATGGGTCCTACGAGCAGTACTTC.

This chain joins TRBV9 and TRBJ2-2; perhaps TRBD2 as D (6 bases). The CDR3 totals 18 residues. Trimming pared 2 bases from V and 5 bases from J, leaving 22 bases between. Germline V gene sequence: CDR1 SGDLS, CDR2 YYNGEE. CDR3 loop: CASSVEPGSYLGTGELFF. The CDR3 bases are TGTGCCAGCAGCGTGGAGCCCGGGAGCTACCTGGGGACCGGGGAGCTGTTTTTT.